The 18 T cell receptor beta chains listed next were all sequenced from one sample in a study of CD8+CD57+ T cells in acquired aplastic anemia. Patients included in sequencing had previously demonstrated CD8+CD57+ cell expansion by flow cytometry. Genomic DNA templated the TCR beta VDJ and CDR3 profiling. TCRdb reprocessed the reads via MiXCR and lists one record per CDR3 protein. The table has 150,000 to 200,000 distinct CDR3 sequences, 45% to 55% seen once. Sequences were obtained from sorted CD4+, CD8+, or CD8+CD57+ T cells (not recorded which) from PBMCs. The source of these receptors is a human donor with aplastic anemia.

This clonotype has at least ten counts. The CDR3: CASSNRGRETQYF. In DNA, the CDR3 is TGTGCCAGTAGTAACAGGGGAAGAGAGACCCAGTACTTC. The chain has TRBV19 and TRBJ2-5, with 7 bases fitting TRBD1. The CDR3 loop spans 13 amino acids. The V gene end was trimmed by 4 bases and the J gene end by 4 bases; junction bases not matched to a gene: 3. Germline CDR1 reads LNHDA; CDR2 reads SQIVND (reference sequence).

The genes are TRBV9 and TRBJ2-6; unclear D gene. The CDR3 extends over 15 amino acids. Deletions cut 4 bases from V and 5 bases from J, with 13 bases between. From germline, CDR1 is SGDLS and CDR2 YYNGEE. As DNA, the CDR3 is TGTGCCAGCAGCTCCCAGAAAACTAGGGCCAACGTCCTGACTTTC. This sequence encodes CASSSQKTRANVLTF. The variable domain in full, with the rest retrieved from reference TRBV9 and TRBJ2-6, is DSGVTQTPKHLITATGQRVTLRCSPRSGDLSVYWYQQSLDQGLQFLIQYYNGEERAKGNILERFSAQQFPDLHSELNLSSLELGDSALYFCASSSQKTRANVLTFGAGSRLTVL.

Concerning this clonotype: This could be a read error, since a much larger clone is one nucleotide away. As DNA, the CDR3 is TGTGCCAGTAACCCGCCGGGGCTAGCGGGAAATAATGAGCAGTACTTC. Residues: CASNPPGLAGNNEQYF. This chain connects TRBV19 to TRBJ2-7, with 9 bases fitting TRBD2. J gave up 7 bases and V 7 bases, and 17 bases lay outside the gene matches. Germline CDR1 and CDR2: LNHDA and SQIVND (reference sequence). This CDR3 has 16 amino acids.

The V and J genes are TRBV9 and TRBJ1-6, with a possible D match to TRBD1 (5 bases). The CDR3 contains 15 residues. With 0 bases removed from V and 4 bases from J, the gap between germline ends came to 8 bases. The germline V gene has CDR1 SGDLS and CDR2 YYNGEE. CDR3 DNA: TGTGCCAGCAGCGTAGAGGGGATGTATAATTCACCCCTCCACTTT. Encoded protein: CASSVEGMYNSPLHF.

This chain links TRBV2 with TRBJ1-1; D ambiguous. The CDR3 sequence is 12 residues long. Germline lookup yields CDR1 SNHLY and CDR2 FYNNEI. With 8 bases removed from V and 3 bases from J, the gap between germline ends came to 10 bases. CDR3 DNA: TGTGCCAGCTCACCGATGTACACTGAAGCTTTCTTT. Amino acids: CASSPMYTEAFF.

A word on this clonotype: No conserved phenylalanine or tryptophan is present at the end of the CDR3, so a read error is the likely explanation. The chain joins TRBV24-1 to TRBJ2-3, with a weak D call TRBD1 (5 bases). The CDR3 totals 14 residues. The V gene's germline CDR1 is KGHDR and CDR2 SFDVKD. In DNA, the CDR3 is TGTGCCGCCAGTGACGCCAGGGCCGCAGATGCGCAGTATGTT. Protein sequence: CAASDARAADAQYV.

At least ten counts were recorded for this clonotype. This chain connects TRBV6-5 to TRBJ1-1; D not certain. V was trimmed by 2 bases and J by 1 base, leaving 8 bases between them. Germline V gene sequence: CDR1 MNHEY, CDR2 SVGAGI. The CDR3 has 14 amino acids. CDR3 residues: CASSYIGRNTEAFF. The CDR3 bases are TGTGCCAGCAGTTACATCGGGAGGAACACTGAAGCTTTCTTT.

At least ten counts were recorded for this clonotype. The rearrangement links TRBV24-1 to TRBJ2-1, with 10 bases matching TRBD2. The CDR3 contains 13 residues. Trimming cost V 9 bases and J 8 bases; bases outside gene matches: 6. Germline V gene data show CDR1 as KGHDR and CDR2 as SFDVKD. CDR3 loop: CATRASGSDEQFF. For the CDR3, the DNA is TGTGCCACCCGTGCTAGCGGGAGTGATGAGCAGTTCTTC.

This clonotype was counted only a few times. This rearrangement joins TRBV25-1 to TRBJ2-3; D is undetermined. Germline loops: CDR1 MGHDK, CDR2 SYGVNS. The CDR3 is made up of 13 amino acids. Trimming shortened V by 5 bases and J by 2 bases, and 8 bases separated the two germline ends. The CDR3 DNA is TGTGCCAGCAGTCCAGTCCCCACAGATACGCAGTATTTT. Translating it yields CASSPVPTDTQYF. The full variable domain, completed using reference TRBV25-1 and TRBJ2-3, is EADIYQTPRYLVIGTGKKITLECSQTMGHDKMYWYQQDPGMELHLIHYSYGVNSTEKGDLSSESTVSRIRTEHFPLTLESARPSHTSQYLCASSPVPTDTQYFGPGTRLTVL.

The table lists this clonotype with many counts. The rearrangement joins TRBV7-2 to TRBJ2-5; D unclear. There are 14 residues in the CDR3. The V gene lost 3 bases and the J gene lost 2 bases, with 10 bases spanning the gap. The germline V gene encodes CDR1 SGHTA and CDR2 FQGNSA. CDR3 coding DNA: TGTGCCAGCAGCTTCGAGATGCAGCAAGAGACCCAGTACTTC. This sequence encodes CASSFEMQQETQYF.

The chain uses TRBV10-2 and TRBJ1-1, with unresolved D. Germline V gives CDR1 WSHSY, CDR2 SAAADI. V was trimmed by 7 bases and J by 3 bases, leaving 12 bases between them. This CDR3 comprises 13 residues. CDR3 sequence reads: CASKGPWDTEAFF. As DNA, the CDR3 is TGCGCCAGCAAAGGTCCCTGGGACACTGAAGCTTTCTTT.

The V call is TRBV20-1, the J call TRBJ1-6; maybe TRBD1 (6 bases). The CDR3 has 14 amino acids. Germline CDR1 reads DFQATT; CDR2 reads SNEGSKA (reference sequence). Deletions cut 1 base from V and 8 bases from J, with 12 bases between. CDR3: CSARGTVAHSPLHF. DNA of the CDR3: TGCAGTGCTAGAGGGACAGTCGCGCATTCACCCCTCCACTTT.

The chain combines TRBV2 with TRBJ2-6; D is possibly TRBD1 (5 bases). The length of the CDR3 is 16 residues. The V end lost 3 bases, the J end lost 4 bases, and 13 bases lay between the germline ends. Germline V gene lookup returns CDR1 SNHLY and CDR2 FYNNEI. The CDR3 is CASSEVDSSGANVLTF. The CDR3 DNA follows: TGTGCCAGCAGTGAGGTTGACAGCTCCGGGGCCAACGTCCTGACTTTC.

This clonotype showed up many times. V and J are TRBV12-3 or TRBV12-4 and TRBJ1-1; unclear D gene. The CDR3 is 11 amino acids. Trimming shortened V by 5 bases and J by 3 bases, and 4 bases separated the two germline ends. The CDR3 spells CASSEYTEAFF. The CDR3 nucleotides read TGTGCCAGCAGTGAGTACACTGAAGCTTTCTTT.

With respect to this clonotype: At one end, the junction sequence differs from germline, possibly due to a read error. The CDR3 sequence is CAISDGYEQYF. CDR3 in DNA: TGTGCCATCAGTGACGGCTACGAGCAGTACTTC. The chain joins TRBV2 to TRBJ2-7; D unresolved. The length of the CDR3 is 11 residues. Germline CDR1 reads SNHLY; CDR2 reads FYNNEI.

The chain has TRBV2 and TRBJ2-7; 10 positions match TRBD1. CDR3 length equals 13 residues. V trimming: 6 bases; J trimming: 7 bases; junction bases outside the gene matches: 6. Germline assignment: CDR1 SNHLY and CDR2 FYNNEI. The CDR3, as DNA: TGTGCCAGCAGGAGACAGGGGGCGGGGGAGCAGTACTTC. This sequence encodes CASRRQGAGEQYF.

In this sample, this clonotype turned up many times. The chain employs TRBV2 and TRBJ1-1; no firm D call. This CDR3 is built from 13 residues. Germline V CDR1 and CDR2: SNHLY, FYNNEI. With 10 bases removed from V and 1 base from J, the gap between germline ends came to 13 bases. The CDR3 sequence: CATCFSTNTEAFF. CDR3 coding DNA: TGTGCCACCTGTTTTTCTACGAACACTGAAGCTTTCTTT.

In the case of this clonotype: This may arise from a read error, as a much more abundant clone is one base away. The V call is TRBV10-3, the J call TRBJ1-3; 10 nucleotides line up with TRBD1. CDR1 and CDR2 (germline): ENHRY, SYGVKD. CDR3 length: 15 residues. CDR3 amino acids: CASSRQGARGNTIYF. The CDR3, as DNA: TGTGCCAGCAGTCGACAGGGGGCTCGTGGAAACACCATATATTTT.